Below, one T cell receptor beta chain is given with its context. The sample comes from a study of blood T cells in healthy people across ages. CDR1 is WNHNN, CDR2 SYGVQD, per germline (reference sequence). The CDR3 has 14 residues. The V end lost 6 bases, the J end lost 0 bases, and 12 bases lay between the germline ends. A second PCR, run for about 7 to 11 cycles, used a sample-barcoded 5' primer plus a J-beta primer mix. TCRdb passed the 5' RACE reads through MiXCR, listing each CDR3 protein once. The repertoire consists of roughly 410,000 distinct CDR3 sequences, with over 45% occurring once and the leading ten covering 51%.

The chain is built from TRBV10-1 and TRBJ2-7, with D hard to call. This sequence was found in a man aged 55 to 70 in good health. Material for sequencing was blood. The CDR3 sequence is CASRTQVSSYEQYF. In DNA form, the CDR3 reads TGCGCCAGCAGGACCCAGGTTAGCTCCTACGAGCAGTACTTC.